This TCR beta chain derives from a study of Ad26.COV2.S vaccination and SARS-CoV-2 variants. Study background: The COV1001 Ad26.COV2.S trial arm included the donor. Ad26.COV2.S given intramuscularly, once or twice 56 days apart.

Study-wide points: Analyses of TCR breadth and depth may have underestimated total T cell responses. Individuals receiving vaccine had higher spike-specific TCR breadth than placebo recipients did.

Details on this clone: Its antigen is not identified.

Generated by immunoSEQ multiplex PCR, the TCRdb table keeps only in-frame clones and is missing some. The sample consists of 400,000 to 500,000 clones, around 87% of them appearing once. Per the germline V gene, CDR1 is SGDLS and CDR2 is YYNGEE. Trimming took 3 bases from V and 4 from J; bases not matched to a gene: 8. The CDR3 spans 16 residues. Treatment given: around 19 received Ad26.COV2.S at low or high dose, single or two shots; about 5 received placebo; per-sample allocation not given. Day 63 after the first injection of vaccine or placebo was the sampling time. This material consisted of peripheral blood, taken in a trial of Ad26.COV2.S vaccine versus placebo. The TCR sequence derives from a person between 18 and 65 years old who received the Ad26.COV2.S COVID-19 vaccine or a placebo. The chain couples TRBV9 to TRBJ2-2, with 8 bases matching TRBD1. The CDR3 nucleotides read TGTGCCAGCAGCGGTCCCAGGGGGCGCTCCACCGGGGAGCTGTTTTTT. Residues: CASSGPRGRSTGELFF.